This is a list of T cell receptor beta chains from one sample in a study of post-analysis software for immune sequencing data. Each CDR3 protein gets one entry after TCRdb re-called the PCR reads with MiXCR. The sample shows some 890,000 distinct CDR3 sequences, approximately 53% of them seen only once. Specimen: blood. These receptors were taken from a girl aged 5 to 17 with multiple sclerosis. Each CDR3 is given without its conserved first and last residue.

v_call: TRBV6-5
j_call: TRBJ1-1
cdr3_aa: ASSYGTKRTEAF

v_call: TRBV7-9
j_call: TRBJ1-2
cdr3_aa: ASSLGSTLNYGYT

v_call: TRBV5-1
j_call: TRBJ2-5
cdr3_aa: ASSYGSTGPQETQY

v_call: TRBV13
j_call: TRBJ2-3
cdr3_aa: ASSLFRDTQY

v_call: TRBV7-2
j_call: TRBJ2-7
cdr3_aa: ASSPRLAGASEQY

v_call: TRBV27
j_call: TRBJ2-4
cdr3_aa: ASSSRVGGIQY

v_call: TRBV5-1
j_call: TRBJ2-5
cdr3_aa: ASSPWTSGRSETQY

v_call: TRBV7-2
j_call: TRBJ2-5
cdr3_aa: ARIPGTSGGQETQY

v_call: TRBV29-1
j_call: TRBJ2-7
cdr3_aa: SVVIQGSLEQY

v_call: TRBV3-1
j_call: TRBJ2-1
cdr3_aa: ASSQDIPRGRAYNEQF

v_call: TRBV5-1
j_call: TRBJ2-5
cdr3_aa: ASSLTGGLETQY

v_call: TRBV20-1
j_call: TRBJ2-7
cdr3_aa: SAAGPSGEQY

v_call: TRBV3-1
j_call: TRBJ2-5
cdr3_aa: ASSDGPLRTTSEQY

v_call: TRBV28
j_call: TRBJ1-5
cdr3_aa: ASRVQGAVGQPQH

v_call: TRBV30
j_call: .
cdr3_aa: AWRVGGETQY

v_call: TRBV12-3/TRBV12-4
j_call: TRBJ2-3
cdr3_aa: ASSSRTSKNTDTQY

v_call: TRBV20-1
j_call: TRBJ2-1
cdr3_aa: SAPGRADYNEQF

v_call: TRBV6-6
j_call: TRBJ2-3
cdr3_aa: ASSYLSGTDTQY

v_call: TRBV27
j_call: TRBJ1-2
cdr3_aa: ASSDRQGQLKFNGYT

v_call: TRBV4-1
j_call: TRBJ1-5
cdr3_aa: ASSQDARPGAGGQPQH

v_call: TRBV6-4
j_call: TRBJ2-3
cdr3_aa: ASSLGQGASDTQY

v_call: TRBV12-3/TRBV12-4
j_call: TRBJ2-7
cdr3_aa: ASSLTTGTYYEQY

v_call: TRBV29-1
j_call: TRBJ1-1
cdr3_aa: SVVSASTNTEVF